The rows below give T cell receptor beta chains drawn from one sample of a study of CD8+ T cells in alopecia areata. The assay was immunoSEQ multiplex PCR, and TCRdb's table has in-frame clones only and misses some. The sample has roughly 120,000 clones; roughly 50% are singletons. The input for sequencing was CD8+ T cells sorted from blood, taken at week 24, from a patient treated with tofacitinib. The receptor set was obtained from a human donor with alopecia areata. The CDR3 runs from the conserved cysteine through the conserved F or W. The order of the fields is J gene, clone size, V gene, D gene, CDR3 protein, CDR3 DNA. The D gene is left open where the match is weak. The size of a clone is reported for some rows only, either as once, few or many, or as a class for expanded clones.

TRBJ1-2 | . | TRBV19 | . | CASTWGIADYGYTF | TGTGCCAGTACCTGGGGTATTGCGGACTATGGCTACACCTTC
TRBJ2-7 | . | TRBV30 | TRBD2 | CAWGLAGLYEQYF | TGTGCCTGGGGACTAGCGGGGCTCTACGAGCAGTACTTC
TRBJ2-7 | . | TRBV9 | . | CASSVGRTSYEQYF | TGTGCCAGCAGCGTAGGTCGGACATCCTACGAGCAGTACTTC
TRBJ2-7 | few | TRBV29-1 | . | CSVWGEGESYEQYF | TGCAGCGTTTGGGGTGAGGGGGAGTCCTACGAGCAGTACTTC
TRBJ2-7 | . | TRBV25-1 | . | CASSEPSGYSYEQYF | TGTGCCAGCAGTGAACCCTCCGGTTACTCCTACGAGCAGTACTTC
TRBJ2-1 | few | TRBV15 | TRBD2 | CATSRDLGTSGRYNEQFF | TGTGCCACCAGCAGAGATTTAGGGACTAGCGGACGTTACAATGAGCAGTTCTTC
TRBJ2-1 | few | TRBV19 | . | CASSMDNEQFF | TGTGCCAGTAGTATGGACAATGAGCAGTTCTTC
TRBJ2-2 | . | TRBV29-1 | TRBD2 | CSASGTSANTGELFF | TGCAGCGCTTCCGGGACTAGCGCGAACACCGGGGAGCTGTTTTTT
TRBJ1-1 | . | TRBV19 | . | CASSPALNTEAFF | TGTGCCAGTAGTCCAGCCCTGAACACTGAAGCTTTCTTT
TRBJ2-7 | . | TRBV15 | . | CATSPQGGFLTYEQYF | TGTGCCACCAGCCCGCAAGGGGGGTTTCTGACCTACGAGCAGTACTTC
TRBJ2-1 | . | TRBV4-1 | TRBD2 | CASSQAGGSYNEQFF | TGCGCCAGCAGCCAAGCGGGGGGCTCCTACAATGAGCAGTTCTTC
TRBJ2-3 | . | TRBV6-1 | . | CASSGLFTDTQYF | TGTGCCAGCAGTGGCTTATTCACAGATACGCAGTATTTT
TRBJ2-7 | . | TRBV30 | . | CAWSNEGRALSYEQYF | TGTGCCTGGAGCAACGAGGGCAGGGCTCTCTCCTACGAGCAGTACTTC
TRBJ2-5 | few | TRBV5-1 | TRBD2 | CASSYSSGGQETQYF | TGCGCCAGCAGCTACTCGAGCGGGGGCCAAGAGACCCAGTACTTC
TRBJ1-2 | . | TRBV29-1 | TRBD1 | CSVSRTGKNYGYTF | TGCAGCGTTTCCCGGACAGGGAAGAACTATGGCTACACCTTC
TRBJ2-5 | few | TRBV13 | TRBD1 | CASSRGTDQETQYF | TGTGCCAGCAGCCGAGGGACAGACCAAGAGACCCAGTACTTC
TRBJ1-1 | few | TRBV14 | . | CASSQVKGDGNTEAFF | TGTGCCAGCAGCCAAGTCAAGGGGGACGGGAACACTGAAGCTTTCTTT
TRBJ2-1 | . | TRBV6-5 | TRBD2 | CASSFAGGPYNEQFF | TGTGCCAGCAGTTTTGCGGGGGGGCCCTACAATGAGCAGTTCTTC
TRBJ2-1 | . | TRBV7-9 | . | CASSFPGGSYNEQFF | TGTGCCAGCAGCTTTCCTGGGGGCTCCTACAATGAGCAGTTCTTC
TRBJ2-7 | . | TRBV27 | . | CASRSGQVEQYF | TGTGCCAGCAGGTCTGGTCAGGTTGAGCAGTACTTC
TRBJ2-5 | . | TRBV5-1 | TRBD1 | CASSPQTGRETQYF | TGCGCCAGCAGCCCCCAGACAGGGCGGGAGACCCAGTACTTC
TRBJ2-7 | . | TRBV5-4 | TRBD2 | CASSWGEGNEQYF | TGTGCCAGCAGTTGGGGGGAGGGAAACGAGCAGTACTTC
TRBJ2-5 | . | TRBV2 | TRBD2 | CASISGGPGGTQYF | TGTGCCAGCATTAGCGGGGGGCCCGGAGGGACCCAGTACTTC
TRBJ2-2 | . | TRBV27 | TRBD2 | CASSPGLAGGQDTGELFF | TGTGCCAGCAGTCCGGGACTAGCGGGGGGTCAAGACACCGGGGAGCTGTTTTTT
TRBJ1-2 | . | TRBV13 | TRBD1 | CASSLAGSGGNYGYTF | TGTGCCAGCAGCTTAGCCGGATCAGGGGGCAACTATGGCTACACCTTC
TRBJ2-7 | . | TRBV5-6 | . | CASSDWVGSEQYF | TGTGCCAGCAGTGATTGGGTTGGGTCCGAGCAGTACTTC
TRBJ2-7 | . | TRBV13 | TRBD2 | CASSLGTSGVTGEQYF | TGTGCCAGCAGCTTGGGGACTAGCGGGGTAACGGGCGAGCAGTACTTC
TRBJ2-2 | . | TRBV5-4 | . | CASSPKGSYTGELFF | TGTGCCAGCAGCCCAAAGGGTTCGTACACCGGGGAGCTGTTTTTT
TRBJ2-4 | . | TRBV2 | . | CASSSLENIQYF | TGTGCCAGCAGTTCTTTAGAAAACATTCAGTACTTC
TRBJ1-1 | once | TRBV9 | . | CASSPRTLNTEAFF | TGTGCCAGCAGCCCCCGGACACTGAACACTGAAGCTTTCTTT
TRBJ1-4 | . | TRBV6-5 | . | CASSEGGESEKLFF | TGTGCCAGCAGTGAAGGAGGGGAGAGTGAAAAACTGTTTTTT
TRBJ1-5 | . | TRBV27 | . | CASSETGNQPQHF | TGTGCCAGCTCGGAGACCGGCAATCAGCCCCAGCATTTT
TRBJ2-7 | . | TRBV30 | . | CAWSVRGSSYEQYF | TGTGCCTGGAGTGTACGTGGCAGCTCCTACGAGCAGTACTTC
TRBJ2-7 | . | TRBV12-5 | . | CASVGGSSYEQYF | TGTGCTAGTGTTGGCGGCAGTTCCTACGAGCAGTACTTC
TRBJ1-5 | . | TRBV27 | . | CASSSGARQPQHF | TGTGCCAGCAGTTCAGGGGCTCGGCAGCCCCAGCATTTT
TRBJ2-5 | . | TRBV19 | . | CASSLIHQGLGETQYF | TGTGCCAGTAGTTTAATTCATCAGGGGTTGGGGGAGACCCAGTACTTC
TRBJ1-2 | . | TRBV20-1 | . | CSARETAAYTF | TGCAGTGCTAGAGAAACGGCGGCTTACACCTTC
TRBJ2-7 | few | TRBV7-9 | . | CASSSYEQYF | TGTGCCAGCAGCTCCTACGAGCAGTACTTC
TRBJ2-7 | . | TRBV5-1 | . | CASGPMDFYEQYF | TGCGCTAGCGGTCCTATGGATTTCTACGAGCAGTACTTC
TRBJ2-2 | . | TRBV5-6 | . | CASSSTETGELFF | TGTGCCAGCAGCTCCACAGAGACCGGGGAGCTGTTTTTT
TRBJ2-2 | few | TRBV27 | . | CASSFWGARGTGELFF | TGTGCCAGCAGTTTCTGGGGGGCGCGGGGCACCGGGGAGCTGTTTTTT
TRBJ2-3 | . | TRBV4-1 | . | CASSQSGSTDTQYF | TGCGCCAGCAGCCAGAGCGGGAGCACAGATACGCAGTATTTT
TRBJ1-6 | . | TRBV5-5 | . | CASSLGSRGGAPLHF | TGTGCCAGCAGCTTGGGGTCCAGGGGTGGGGCACCCCTCCACTTT
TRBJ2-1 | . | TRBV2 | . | CASSPLNEQFF | TGTGCCAGCAGTCCCCTAAATGAGCAGTTCTTC
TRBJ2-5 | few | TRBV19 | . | CASSPDYAYQETQYF | TGTGCCAGTAGCCCGGACTATGCGTACCAAGAGACCCAGTACTTC
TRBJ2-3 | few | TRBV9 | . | CASSPHGTSTDTQYF | TGTGCCAGCAGCCCCCATGGGACTAGCACAGATACGCAGTATTTT
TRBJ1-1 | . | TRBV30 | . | CAWSVMGDTEAFF | TGTGCCTGGAGTGTAATGGGGGACACTGAAGCTTTCTTT
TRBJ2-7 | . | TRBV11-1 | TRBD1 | CASSLARQGAIYEQYF | TGTGCCAGCAGCTTAGCCCGACAGGGGGCCATCTACGAGCAGTACTTC
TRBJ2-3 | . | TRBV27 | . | CASYPRGTTDTQYF | TGTGCCAGTTACCCACGCGGGACCACAGATACGCAGTATTTT
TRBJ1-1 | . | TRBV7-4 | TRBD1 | CASSTQGGTTTEAFF | TGTGCCAGCAGCACCCAGGGGGGGACGACCACTGAAGCTTTCTTT
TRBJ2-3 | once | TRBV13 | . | CASSWRMTSTDTQYF | TGTGCCAGCAGCTGGCGGATGACTAGCACAGATACGCAGTATTTT
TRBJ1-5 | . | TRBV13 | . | CASSADSNQPQHF | TGTGCCAGCAGCGCAGATAGCAATCAGCCCCAGCATTTT
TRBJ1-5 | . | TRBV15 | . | CATQGLSNQPQHF | TGTGCCACTCAGGGACTAAGCAATCAGCCCCAGCATTTT
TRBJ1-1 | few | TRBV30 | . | CAWSDRDPLRGTEAFF | TGTGCCTGGAGTGATAGGGACCCCCTTCGAGGGACTGAAGCTTTCTTT
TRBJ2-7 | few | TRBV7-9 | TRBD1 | CASSKTGGKRFYEQYF | TGTGCCAGCAGCAAGACAGGGGGGAAAAGGTTCTACGAGCAGTACTTC